This T cell receptor (beta chain) was sequenced in a study of metastatic and nonmetastatic thyroid tumors (dated by TCRdb to 2019 to 2021). Regarding the research as a whole: Repertoires were compared across peripheral blood and tumor or nodule tissue samples from malignant and benign thyroid patients. Study-wide conclusions, independent of this receptor: TCR beta diversity was reported as significantly higher in malignant tumors than in benign nodules, in both blood and tumor samples.

Taken from cysteine to phenylalanine, the CDR3 has 14 residues. Only CDR3 DNA remains: 42 bases, in frame from the first base. The germline V gene sets CDR1 to SGHRS and CDR2 to YFSETQ. The junction shows trimming of 2 bases on V and 6 bases on J, and the gene matches do not reach 8 bases of it. This clone was detected a few times. Its cognate antigen has yet to be identified. The record has no base qualities; no much larger clone is one base away. Library preparation was by PCR. The listed sequencing device is Illumina HiSeq 4000. High-throughput sequencing was used to profile the TCR beta-chain CDR3 region of each patient. Per the authors' processing: The researchers built a classifier to tell apart papillary thyroid cancer patients with distant metastasis, based on CDR3 differences among clinicopathological groups. The Shannon index was used to assess repertoire diversity, and the Morisita-Horn index was used to assess tumor-blood repertoire similarity. TCRdb's own reprocessing of the public reads used fastp at Q25 and MiXCR and kept productive beta chains. These V and J calls are TCRdb output, not the study's own analysis. This sample comprises about 21,000 clones, approximately 22% of them detected only once. The ten largest clonotypes hold 8.1% of the sample.

Before undergoing thyroid surgery, none of the patients had been given any kind of treatment. Patient clinical samples collected from about 2011 to 2018 were retrospectively analysed using T-cell receptor beta sequencing. The chain couples TRBV5-1 to TRBJ2-7; 7 of the junction bases match TRBD2. Source material: adjacent normal tissue. This clonotype originated in a female donor with papillary thyroid cancer or a benign thyroid nodule (not recorded which). Some clones in this sample may be carry-over from other donors' samples. At the DNA level, the sequence is TGCGCCAGCAGCTTCTCGGGAGGATCTCTCGAGCAGTACTTC. Translation gives CASSFSGGSLEQYF.